A selection of T cell receptor beta chains follows, all from one sample in a study of CD4 T cells in relation to SARS-CoV-2 and coronaviruses. The antigens these receptors bind are not known. TCRdb keeps only in-frame clones here, not all; method: immunoSEQ multiplex PCR. The repertoire holds just over 35,000 clones, with just under 85% as singletons. Sequenced material: naive CD4+ T cells from PBMCs, cultured in vitro. The receptors here all came from an adult with COVID-19. Both conserved end residues are part of each CDR3. Each record gives: CDR3 protein, CDR3 DNA, D gene, J gene, V gene, clone size. D genes are given only for firm matches. Some rows have no size entry. The others give once, few or many, or a class for an expanded clone.

CDR3aa: CASSLVWGAMGNTEAFF
CDR3nt: TGTGCCAGCAGCCTGGTGTGGGGGGCGATGGGGAACACTGAAGCTTTCTTT
d_gene: NA
j_gene: TRBJ1-1
v_gene: TRBV5-8
abundance: NA

CDR3aa: CASKAIAVEEQFF
CDR3nt: TGTGCCAGCAAAGCCATTGCGGTTGAAGAGCAGTTCTTC
d_gene: NA
j_gene: TRBJ2-1
v_gene: TRBV2
abundance: NA

CDR3aa: CASSSLSQGGSYEQYF
CDR3nt: TGTGCCAGCAGTTCCCTATCGCAGGGGGGTTCCTACGAGCAGTACTTC
d_gene: NA
j_gene: TRBJ2-7
v_gene: TRBV28
abundance: NA

CDR3aa: CASSYTSGFTDTQYF
CDR3nt: TGTGCCAGCAGTTATACTAGCGGTTTCACAGATACGCAGTATTTT
d_gene: TRBD2
j_gene: TRBJ2-3
v_gene: TRBV14
abundance: NA

CDR3aa: CASSITPGRNQPQHF
CDR3nt: TGTGCCAGCAGTATCACGCCAGGAAGAAATCAGCCCCAGCATTTT
d_gene: NA
j_gene: TRBJ1-5
v_gene: TRBV6-5
abundance: NA

CDR3aa: CASSLQPFGGRNNEQFF
CDR3nt: TGTGCCAGCAGTTTACAACCCTTCGGCGGGAGAAACAATGAGCAGTTCTTC
d_gene: TRBD2
j_gene: TRBJ2-1
v_gene: TRBV28
abundance: NA

CDR3aa: CASSLVVGAGNEQFF
CDR3nt: TGTGCCAGCAGCTTAGTGGTGGGAGCAGGCAATGAGCAGTTCTTC
d_gene: NA
j_gene: TRBJ2-1
v_gene: TRBV7-2
abundance: NA

CDR3aa: CASTHTQGYEQYF
CDR3nt: TGTGCCAGCACCCACACACAGGGGTACGAGCAGTACTTC
d_gene: TRBD1
j_gene: TRBJ2-7
v_gene: TRBV12-3/TRBV12-4
abundance: NA

CDR3aa: CASSQLIHAEQYF
CDR3nt: TGTGCCAGCAGCCAGCTTATCCATGCCGAGCAGTACTTC
d_gene: NA
j_gene: TRBJ2-7
v_gene: TRBV14
abundance: NA

CDR3aa: CASYTRGASGANTGELFF
CDR3nt: TGTGCCAGCTATACTCGTGGGGCTAGCGGGGCGAACACCGGGGAGCTGTTTTTT
d_gene: TRBD2
j_gene: TRBJ2-2
v_gene: TRBV2
abundance: NA

CDR3aa: CASSKGPSFNQPQHF
CDR3nt: TGTGCCAGCAGCAAAGGTCCGAGTTTCAATCAGCCCCAGCATTTT
d_gene: NA
j_gene: TRBJ1-5
v_gene: TRBV21-1
abundance: NA

CDR3aa: CASFERGREAFF
CDR3nt: TGTGCCAGCTTTGAAAGGGGGAGGGAAGCTTTCTTT
d_gene: NA
j_gene: TRBJ1-1
v_gene: TRBV28
abundance: NA

CDR3aa: CATSDRGIQLGEQFF
CDR3nt: TGTGCCACCAGTGATCGCGGGATCCAACTGGGTGAGCAGTTCTTC
d_gene: NA
j_gene: TRBJ2-1
v_gene: TRBV24-1
abundance: NA

CDR3aa: CASRLGGAGKNNEQFF
CDR3nt: TGTGCAAGTCGCTTAGGTGGGGCGGGAAAGAATAATGAGCAGTTCTTC
d_gene: NA
j_gene: TRBJ2-1
v_gene: TRBV12-2
abundance: NA

CDR3aa: CASSQKRGRDRALSNYGYTF
CDR3nt: TGTGCCAGCAGCCAAAAAAGGGGCCGGGACAGGGCACTCTCTAACTATGGCTACACCTTC
d_gene: TRBD1
j_gene: TRBJ1-2
v_gene: TRBV3-1/TRBV3-2
abundance: NA

CDR3aa: CSVELINSGYEQYF
CDR3nt: TGCAGCGTTGAGCTAATCAACAGTGGCTACGAGCAGTACTTC
d_gene: NA
j_gene: TRBJ2-7
v_gene: TRBV29-1
abundance: NA

CDR3aa: CASSLHGLSYEQYF
CDR3nt: TGTGCCAGCAGTTTACACGGGCTATCCTACGAGCAGTACTTC
d_gene: NA
j_gene: TRBJ2-7
v_gene: TRBV27
abundance: NA

CDR3aa: CASSSVSGEETQYF
CDR3nt: TGTGCCAGCAGCTCTGTCAGCGGCGAAGAGACCCAGTACTTC
d_gene: NA
j_gene: TRBJ2-5
v_gene: TRBV5-6
abundance: NA

CDR3aa: CAISDPPGLAGEDTQYF
CDR3nt: TGTGCCATCAGTGACCCCCCGGGACTAGCGGGAGAAGATACGCAGTATTTT
d_gene: TRBD2
j_gene: TRBJ2-3
v_gene: TRBV10-3
abundance: NA

CDR3aa: CASSQAGSAYEQYF
CDR3nt: TGTGCCAGCAGCCAAGCCGGGAGTGCCTACGAGCAGTACTTC
d_gene: NA
j_gene: TRBJ2-7
v_gene: TRBV3-1/TRBV3-2
abundance: NA

CDR3aa: CASRDRVFEQYF
CDR3nt: TGTGCCAGCCGGGACAGGGTTTTCGAGCAGTACTTC
d_gene: TRBD1
j_gene: TRBJ2-7
v_gene: TRBV6-6
abundance: NA

CDR3aa: CASSQGQATDTQYF
CDR3nt: TGTGCCAGCAGCCAAGGACAGGCTACAGATACGCAGTATTTT
d_gene: TRBD1
j_gene: TRBJ2-3
v_gene: TRBV7-2
abundance: NA

CDR3aa: CASSFYGGRASSYNEQFF
CDR3nt: TGTGCCAGCAGCTTCTACGGCGGGAGGGCCTCCTCCTACAATGAGCAGTTCTTC
d_gene: TRBD2
j_gene: TRBJ2-1
v_gene: TRBV5-4
abundance: NA

CDR3aa: CASSYSSSLHSYEQYF
CDR3nt: TGTGCCAGCAGTTACTCGAGTTCCCTACACTCCTACGAGCAGTACTTC
d_gene: NA
j_gene: TRBJ2-7
v_gene: TRBV6-5
abundance: NA

CDR3aa: CATSDSTGRVYATGELFF
CDR3nt: TGTGCCACCAGTGATTCAACGGGGAGGGTCTACGCCACCGGGGAGCTGTTTTTT
d_gene: TRBD2
j_gene: TRBJ2-2
v_gene: TRBV24-1
abundance: NA

CDR3aa: CASSQARANTEAFF
CDR3nt: TGCGCCAGCAGCCAAGCCAGGGCGAACACTGAAGCTTTCTTT
d_gene: NA
j_gene: TRBJ1-1
v_gene: TRBV4-1
abundance: NA

CDR3aa: CASSQPRVSASTDTQYF
CDR3nt: TGCGCCAGCAGCCAGCCCAGGGTCTCCGCAAGCACAGATACTCAGTATTTT
d_gene: NA
j_gene: TRBJ2-3
v_gene: TRBV4-1
abundance: NA

CDR3aa: CASSADRAYEQYF
CDR3nt: TGTGCCAGCAGCGCGGACAGGGCCTACGAGCAGTACTTC
d_gene: TRBD1
j_gene: TRBJ2-7
v_gene: TRBV5-6
abundance: NA

CDR3aa: CASSAAPSTDTQYF
CDR3nt: TGCGCCAGCAGCGCGGCTCCTAGCACAGATACGCAGTATTTT
d_gene: NA
j_gene: TRBJ2-3
v_gene: TRBV5-1
abundance: NA

CDR3aa: CASSQPYSAAKLFF
CDR3nt: TGTGCCAGCAGCCAACCCTACTCGGCGGCAAAACTGTTTTTT
d_gene: NA
j_gene: TRBJ1-4
v_gene: TRBV7-9
abundance: NA

CDR3aa: CASSRTGTSGTYEQYF
CDR3nt: TGTGCCAGCAGCCGGACCGGGACTAGCGGGACCTACGAGCAGTACTTC
d_gene: TRBD2
j_gene: TRBJ2-7
v_gene: TRBV4-2
abundance: NA

CDR3aa: CATAGMNTEAFF
CDR3nt: TGTGCCACCGCGGGCATGAACACTGAAGCTTTCTTT
d_gene: NA
j_gene: TRBJ1-1
v_gene: TRBV28
abundance: NA

CDR3aa: CASSLQETQYF
CDR3nt: TGTGCCAGCAGCTTACAAGAGACCCAGTACTTC
d_gene: NA
j_gene: TRBJ2-5
v_gene: TRBV7-9
abundance: few

CDR3aa: CASRDRETYEQYF
CDR3nt: TGTGCCAGCCGGGACAGGGAAACCTACGAGCAGTACTTC
d_gene: TRBD1
j_gene: TRBJ2-7
v_gene: TRBV28
abundance: NA

CDR3aa: CASSKSGRRGEAFF
CDR3nt: TGTGCCAGCAGCAAAAGTGGCAGGAGGGGTGAAGCTTTCTTT
d_gene: NA
j_gene: TRBJ1-1
v_gene: TRBV21-1
abundance: NA

CDR3aa: CASSPRTSGYPGELFF
CDR3nt: TGCGCCAGCAGTCCCCGGACTAGCGGGTACCCCGGGGAGCTGTTTTTT
d_gene: TRBD2
j_gene: TRBJ2-2
v_gene: TRBV23-1
abundance: NA

CDR3aa: CASSPRRTQGSGNTIYF
CDR3nt: TGTGCCAGCAGTCCGCGGCGTACACAGGGTTCCGGAAACACCATATATTTT
d_gene: NA
j_gene: TRBJ1-3
v_gene: TRBV6-6
abundance: NA

CDR3aa: CASSLLGTSIYEQYF
CDR3nt: TGTGCCAGCAGCTTGTTAGGGACTAGCATCTACGAGCAGTACTTC
d_gene: TRBD2
j_gene: TRBJ2-7
v_gene: TRBV5-5
abundance: NA

CDR3aa: CASRSDGLANNEQFF
CDR3nt: TGTGCCAGCAGGAGTGACGGACTAGCAAACAATGAGCAGTTCTTC
d_gene: TRBD2
j_gene: TRBJ2-1
v_gene: TRBV6-5
abundance: NA

CDR3aa: CASIPSRSGNTIYF
CDR3nt: TGTGCCAGCATCCCGAGCCGCTCTGGAAACACCATATATTTT
d_gene: NA
j_gene: TRBJ1-3
v_gene: TRBV28
abundance: NA